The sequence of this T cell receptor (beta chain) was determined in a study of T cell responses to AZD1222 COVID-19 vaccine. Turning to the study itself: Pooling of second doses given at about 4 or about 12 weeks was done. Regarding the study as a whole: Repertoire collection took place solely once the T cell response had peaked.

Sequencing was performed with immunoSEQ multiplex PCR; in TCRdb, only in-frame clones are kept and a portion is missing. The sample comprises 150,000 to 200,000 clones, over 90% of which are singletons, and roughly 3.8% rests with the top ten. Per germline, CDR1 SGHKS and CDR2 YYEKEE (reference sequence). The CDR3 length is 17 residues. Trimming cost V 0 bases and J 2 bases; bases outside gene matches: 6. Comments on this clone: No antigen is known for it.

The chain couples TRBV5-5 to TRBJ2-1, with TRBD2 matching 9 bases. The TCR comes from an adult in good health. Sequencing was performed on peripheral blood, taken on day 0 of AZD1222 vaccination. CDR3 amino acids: CASSLAPSGTTYNEQFF. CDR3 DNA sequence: TGTGCCAGCAGCTTGGCCCCTAGCGGGACCACCTACAATGAGCAGTTCTTC.